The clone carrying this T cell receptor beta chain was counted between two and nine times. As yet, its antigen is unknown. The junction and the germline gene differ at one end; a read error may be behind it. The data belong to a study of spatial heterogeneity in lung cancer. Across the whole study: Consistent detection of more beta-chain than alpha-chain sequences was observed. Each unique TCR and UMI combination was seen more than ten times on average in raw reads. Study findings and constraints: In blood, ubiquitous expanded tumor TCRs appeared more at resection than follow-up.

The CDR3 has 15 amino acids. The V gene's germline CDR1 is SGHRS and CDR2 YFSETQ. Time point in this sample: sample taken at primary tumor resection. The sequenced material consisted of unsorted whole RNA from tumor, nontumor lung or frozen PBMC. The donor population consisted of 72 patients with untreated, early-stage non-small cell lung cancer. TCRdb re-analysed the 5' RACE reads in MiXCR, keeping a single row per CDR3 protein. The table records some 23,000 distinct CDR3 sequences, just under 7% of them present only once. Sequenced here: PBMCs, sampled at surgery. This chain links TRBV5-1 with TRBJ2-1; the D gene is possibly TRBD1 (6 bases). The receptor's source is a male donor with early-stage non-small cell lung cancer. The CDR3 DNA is TGCGCCAGTCAAGCATCCACAGGGTCCTTCAATGAGCAGTTCTTC. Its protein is CASQASTGSFNEQFF.